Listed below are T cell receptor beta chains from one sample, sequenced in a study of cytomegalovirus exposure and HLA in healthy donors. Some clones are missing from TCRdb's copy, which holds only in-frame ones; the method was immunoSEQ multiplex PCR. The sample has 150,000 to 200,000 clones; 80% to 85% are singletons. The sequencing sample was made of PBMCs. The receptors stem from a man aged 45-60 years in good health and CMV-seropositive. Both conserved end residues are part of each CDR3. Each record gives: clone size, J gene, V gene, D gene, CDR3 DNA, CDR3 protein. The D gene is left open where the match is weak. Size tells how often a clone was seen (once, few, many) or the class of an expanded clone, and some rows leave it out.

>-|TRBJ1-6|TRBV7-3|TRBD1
TGTGCCAGCAGCCGTGACAGGGATTCACCCCTCCACTTT
CASSRDRDSPLHF
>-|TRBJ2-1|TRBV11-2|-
TGTGCCAGCAGCTTAGCCAGGGATGAGCAGTTCTTC
CASSLARDEQFF
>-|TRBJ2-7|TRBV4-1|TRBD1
TGCGCCAGCAGCCAAGGGACAGGGCCCATCTACGAGCAGTACTTC
CASSQGTGPIYEQYF
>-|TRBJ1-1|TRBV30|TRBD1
TGTGCCTGGAGGGGGACAGGGTTTGGGAACACTGAAGCTTTCTTT
CAWRGTGFGNTEAFF
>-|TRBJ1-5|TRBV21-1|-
TGTGCCAGCAGCAAAGCGCTCGGCCCGGAGGGTTATCAGCCCCAGCATTTT
CASSKALGPEGYQPQHF
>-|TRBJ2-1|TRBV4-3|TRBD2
TGCGCCAGCAGCCAAGAGGCCTTTACTAGCGGGCGGAACAATGAGCAGTTCTTC
CASSQEAFTSGRNNEQFF
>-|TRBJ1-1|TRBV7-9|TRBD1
TGTGCCAGCAGCTTAGGGGACAGGTTGAACACTGAAGCTTTCTTT
CASSLGDRLNTEAFF
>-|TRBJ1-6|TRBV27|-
TGTGCCAGCAGTTGGCGCGGGGGGTCTCGAGATTCACCCCTCCACTTT
CASSWRGGSRDSPLHF
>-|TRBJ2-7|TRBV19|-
TGTGCCAGTAGTATGGGAGGTAGATACGAGCAGTACTTC
CASSMGGRYEQYF
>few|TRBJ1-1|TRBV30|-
TGTGCCTGGAGTGTAGATGGCAGGGGGAACACTGAAGCTTTCTTT
CAWSVDGRGNTEAFF
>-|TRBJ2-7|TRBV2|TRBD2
TGTGCCAGCAGTGGACTAGCGGGAGGGTACGAGCAGTACTTC
CASSGLAGGYEQYF
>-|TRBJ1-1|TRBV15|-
TGTGCCACCAGCAGAGATTGGCAGGAAGAAGCTTTCTTT
CATSRDWQEEAFF
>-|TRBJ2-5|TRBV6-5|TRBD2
TGTGCCAGCAGTTACGCGGGGGGGTACCAAGAGACCCAGTACTTC
CASSYAGGYQETQYF
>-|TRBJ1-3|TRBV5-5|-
TGTGCCAGCAGCTTGGTGGCAGGAACTGGAAACACCATATATTTT
CASSLVAGTGNTIYF
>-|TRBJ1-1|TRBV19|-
TGTGCCAGTAGTTGGGCGATCAGGGCTGAAGCTTTCTTT
CASSWAIRAEAFF
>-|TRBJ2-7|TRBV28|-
TGTGCCAGCAGCTACCGAGTAAGCTCCTACGAGCAGTACTTC
CASSYRVSSYEQYF
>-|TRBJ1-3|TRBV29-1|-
TGCAGCGTTGAGGCGGACACCATATATTTT
CSVEADTIYF
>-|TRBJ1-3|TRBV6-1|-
TGTGCCAGCAGACAAATTTCTGGAAACACCATATATTTT
CASRQISGNTIYF
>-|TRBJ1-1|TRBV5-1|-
TGCGCCAGCAGCTTGGCAGGGGCGATTGAAGCTTTCTTT
CASSLAGAIEAFF
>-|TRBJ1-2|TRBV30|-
TGTGCCTGGAGTGTACTACAGGGTCGAGGCACCTTC
CAWSVLQGRGTF
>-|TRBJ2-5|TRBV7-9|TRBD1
TGTGCCAGCAGCAGACAGGGAGATGAGACCCAGTACTTC
CASSRQGDETQYF
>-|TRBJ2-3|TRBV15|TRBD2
TGTGCCACCAGCAGAGATCTTAGGGTTAGCGGGGGTAAAGATACGCAGTATTTT
CATSRDLRVSGGKDTQYF
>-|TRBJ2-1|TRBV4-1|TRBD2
TGCGCCAGCAGCTTACACTCGACTAGCGGGAGCAATGAGCAGTTCTTC
CASSLHSTSGSNEQFF
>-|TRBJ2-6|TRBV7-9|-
TGTGCCAGCAGCTTAGCGGGGGGGCAGAGAGGGGCCAACGTCCTGACTTTC
CASSLAGGQRGANVLTF
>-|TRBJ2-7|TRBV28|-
TGTGCCAGCAGGCTTCTGGGGGCCAACGAGCAGTACTTC
CASRLLGANEQYF
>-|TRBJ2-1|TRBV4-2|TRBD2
TGTGCCAGCAGCCAAACCGGACTAGCGGGGGTCAGCTACAATGAGCAGTTCTTC
CASSQTGLAGVSYNEQFF
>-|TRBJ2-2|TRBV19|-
TGTGCCAGTAGTATAGTGGCGGTTCTACTGGCCGGGGAGCTGTTTTTT
CASSIVAVLLAGELFF
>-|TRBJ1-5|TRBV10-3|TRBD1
TGTGCCATCAGTGAGTCACCCCTTACAGGGGGCTATAGCAATCAGCCCCAGCATTTT
CAISESPLTGGYSNQPQHF
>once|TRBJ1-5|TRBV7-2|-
TGTGCCAGCAGCTTAAGTCTGAGCGAACCCCAGCATTTT
CASSLSLSEPQHF
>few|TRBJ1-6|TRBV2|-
TGTGCCAGCAGTGAGGACGCGCTAAGCGGTTCACCCCTCCACTTT
CASSEDALSGSPLHF
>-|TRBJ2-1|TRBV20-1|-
TGCAGTGCTACCGGGCAGTTCTTC
CSATGQFF
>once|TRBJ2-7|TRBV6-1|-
TGTGCCAGCAGTGAAGAAACAGAACCCTCCTACGAGCAGTACTTC
CASSEETEPSYEQYF
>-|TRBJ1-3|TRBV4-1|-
TGCGCCAGCAGCCAAGATCCCCAGGGAAACACCATATATTTT
CASSQDPQGNTIYF
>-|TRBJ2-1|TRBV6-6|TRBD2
TGTGCCAGCAGTTACCCGGGACTAGCGGGGAATGAGCAGTTCTTC
CASSYPGLAGNEQFF
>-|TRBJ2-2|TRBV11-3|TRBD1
TGTGCCAGCAGCTTAGCCGGACAGGGGGCTGCTCGTGTCACCGGGGAGCTGTTTTTT
CASSLAGQGAARVTGELFF
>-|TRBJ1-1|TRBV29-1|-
TGCAGCGTTGACGGAGAGGTCACTGAAGCTTTCTTT
CSVDGEVTEAFF
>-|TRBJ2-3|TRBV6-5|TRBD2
TGTGCCAGCAGAACTACTAGCGGAACAGATACGCAGTATTTT
CASRTTSGTDTQYF
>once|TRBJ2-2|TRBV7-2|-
TGTGCCAGCAGCTTAGCGCCGGGGAACACCGGGGAGCTGTTTTTT
CASSLAPGNTGELFF
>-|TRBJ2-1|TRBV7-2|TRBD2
TGTGCCAGCAGCAACGGACTAGCGGGAGGTGGGTACTACAATGAGCAGTTCTTC
CASSNGLAGGGYYNEQFF
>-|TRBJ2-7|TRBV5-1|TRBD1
TGCGCCAGCAGCTTGGGGGGGACAGGGACCTACGAGCAGTACTTC
CASSLGGTGTYEQYF
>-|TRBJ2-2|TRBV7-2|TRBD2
TGTGCCAGCAGCGCCCTAGCGGGGGGGCAGACCGGGGAGCTGTTTTTT
CASSALAGGQTGELFF
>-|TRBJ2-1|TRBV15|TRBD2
TGTGCCACCAGCAGAGGGACTAGCGGACCCTACAATGAGCAGTTCTTC
CATSRGTSGPYNEQFF
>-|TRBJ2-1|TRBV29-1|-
TGCAGCGTTGCCCGGGACTGGGGATACAATGAGCAGTTCTTC
CSVARDWGYNEQFF
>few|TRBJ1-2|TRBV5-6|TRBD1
TGTGCCAGCAGCTCTGACAGGGGCAACTATGGCTACACCTTC
CASSSDRGNYGYTF
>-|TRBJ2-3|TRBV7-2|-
TGTGCCAGCAGCGCCTCTCTTGAGGCGCAGTATTTT
CASSASLEAQYF
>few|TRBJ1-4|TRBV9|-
TGTGCCAGCAGCGTAGGGGCAGCTAATGAAAAACTGTTTTTT
CASSVGAANEKLFF